This T cell receptor (beta chain) was sequenced in a study of post-analysis software for immune sequencing data. Notes on the study in general: Four or five TRBV segments, TRBV5-6, TRBV5-1 and TRBV20-1 among them, were found more frequent in patients than controls. Among multiple sclerosis patients, normalized Chao1 diversity was significantly below that of controls.

Germline V gene lookup returns CDR1 SQVTM and CDR2 ANQGSEA. Losses at the gene ends were 5 bases for V and 8 bases for J; bases not matched to a gene: 9. There are 13 residues in the CDR3. A remark on this clonotype: Its target is unknown.

Unique-molecular-identifier-tagged TCR beta cDNA libraries were used. TCRdb independently ran MiXCR on the PCR reads; one entry per CDR3 protein. There are approximately 690,000 distinct CDR3 sequences in the sample; more than 50% occur only once, and around 11% lies in the top ten. The chain joins TRBV29-1 to TRBJ2-1; 7 bases match TRBD1. Sequenced: blood. The TCR was taken from a girl aged 2-15 years with multiple sclerosis. In DNA form, the CDR3 reads TGCAGCGTTTACCTTCTTACAGGGGATGAGCAGTTCTTC. Amino acids: CSVYLLTGDEQFF.